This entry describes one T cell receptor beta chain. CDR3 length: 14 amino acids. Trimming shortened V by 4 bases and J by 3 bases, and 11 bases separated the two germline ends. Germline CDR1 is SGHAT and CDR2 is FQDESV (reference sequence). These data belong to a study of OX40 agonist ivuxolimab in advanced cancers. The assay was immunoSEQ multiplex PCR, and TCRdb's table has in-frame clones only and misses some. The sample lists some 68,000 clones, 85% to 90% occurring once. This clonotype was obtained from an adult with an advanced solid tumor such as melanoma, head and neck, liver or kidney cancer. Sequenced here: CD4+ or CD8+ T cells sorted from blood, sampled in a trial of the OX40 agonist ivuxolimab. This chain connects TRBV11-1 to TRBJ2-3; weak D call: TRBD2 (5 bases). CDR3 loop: CASSSWEKTDTQYF. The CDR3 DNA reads TGTGCCAGCAGCTCCTGGGAGAAGACAGATACGCAGTATTTT.